The next 8 T cell receptor beta chains were all read from a single sample in a study of cytomegalovirus exposure and HLA in healthy donors. Sequencing was performed with immunoSEQ multiplex PCR; in TCRdb, only in-frame clones are kept and a portion is missing. Here the sample spans 89,000 or so clones, approximately 93% being singletons. The sequenced material came from PBMCs. These TCRs come from a woman in her twenties or thirties in good health and CMV-seropositive.

The chain couples TRBV19 to TRBJ1-2; 7 bases map to TRBD1. V was clipped by 7 bases and J by 2 bases; unmatched bases: 16. CDR1 and CDR2 from the germline V gene are LNHDA and SQIVND (reference sequence). The CDR3 extends over 17 amino acids. For the CDR3, the DNA is TGTGCCAGTAACCAAGAACCCCGGACAGGAATGAACTATGGCTACACCTTC. Its translation is CASNQEPRTGMNYGYTF.

The rearrangement links TRBV18 to TRBJ2-7, with TRBD2 matching over 7 bases. This CDR3 has 14 residues. The ends lost 1 base at V and 4 bases at J; junction bases unmatched: 4. Germline assignment: CDR1 KGHSH and CDR2 LQKENI. The CDR3 spells CASSPREGLYEQYF. In DNA form, the CDR3 reads TGTGCCAGCTCACCACGGGAGGGGTTGTACGAGCAGTACTTC.

This clone was seen only once. CDR3 sequence: CASNRVAGSGELFF. In nucleotides, the CDR3 is TGTGCCAGCAACCGAGTGGCAGGGTCCGGGGAGCTGTTTTTT. This chain joins TRBV7-2 and TRBJ2-2; possible D gene TRBD1, 5 bases. The CDR3 runs to 14 residues. Germline V gives CDR1 SGHTA, CDR2 FQGNSA. The V end lost 7 bases, the J end lost 6 bases, and 15 bases lay between the germline ends.

The genes are TRBV6-6 and TRBJ2-7; TRBD2 aligns across 10 bases. The CDR3 is 14 residues long. Germline V lookup: CDR1 MNHNY, CDR2 SVGAGI (reference sequence). Trimming at V came to 7 bases and at J to 4 bases, leaving 7 bases not matched to a gene. The CDR3 nucleotides are TGTGCCAGCAATTTTCTAGCGGGAGCTTACGAGCAGTACTTC. It is translated as CASNFLAGAYEQYF.

The J gene is TRBJ2-1, the V gene TRBV4-1; D remains unclear. This CDR3 is built from 13 residues. Germline CDR1 is MGHRA and CDR2 is YSYEKL. The V end lost 3 bases, the J end lost 9 bases, and 12 bases lay between the germline ends. The CDR3 coding sequence is TGCGCCAGCAGCCATGATGGCTTGTTTGAGCAGTTCTTC. This gives the protein CASSHDGLFEQFF.

This chain joins TRBV6-5 and TRBJ2-7, with 8 bases that match TRBD1. Germline V gene data show CDR1 as MNHEY and CDR2 as SVGAGI. The V segment lost 5 bases and the J segment 3 bases; nucleotides outside the gene matches: 6. CDR3 length: 14 amino acids. CDR3: CASSPPDRDYEQYF. CDR3 nucleotides: TGTGCCAGCAGTCCACCGGACAGGGACTACGAGCAGTACTTC.

J is TRBJ2-7 and V is TRBV7-2; 10 positions agree with TRBD2. Trimming removed 5 bases from V and 2 bases from J; junction bases left unmatched: 3. The CDR3 spans 14 residues. Germline V gene lookup returns CDR1 SGHTA and CDR2 FQGNSA. The CDR3 reads CASSISGRAYEQYF. The DNA for the CDR3 is TGTGCCAGCAGCATCAGCGGGAGGGCCTACGAGCAGTACTTC. Filled out from reference TRBV7-2 and TRBJ2-7, the complete variable domain reads GAGVSQSPSNKVTEKGKDVELRCDPISGHTALYWYRQSLGQGLEFLIYFQGNSAPDKSGLPSDRFSAERTGGSVSTLTIQRTQQEDSAVYLCASSISGRAYEQYFGPGTRLTVT.

The chain links TRBV28 to TRBJ2-1, with D perhaps TRBD1 (6 bases). V lost 8 bases and J lost 0, with 8 bases in between. Germline CDR1 is MDHEN and CDR2 is SYDVKM. There are 13 residues in the CDR3. The CDR3 protein is CASGQSSYNEQFF. CDR3 nucleotide sequence: TGTGCCAGCGGACAGAGCTCCTACAATGAGCAGTTCTTC.